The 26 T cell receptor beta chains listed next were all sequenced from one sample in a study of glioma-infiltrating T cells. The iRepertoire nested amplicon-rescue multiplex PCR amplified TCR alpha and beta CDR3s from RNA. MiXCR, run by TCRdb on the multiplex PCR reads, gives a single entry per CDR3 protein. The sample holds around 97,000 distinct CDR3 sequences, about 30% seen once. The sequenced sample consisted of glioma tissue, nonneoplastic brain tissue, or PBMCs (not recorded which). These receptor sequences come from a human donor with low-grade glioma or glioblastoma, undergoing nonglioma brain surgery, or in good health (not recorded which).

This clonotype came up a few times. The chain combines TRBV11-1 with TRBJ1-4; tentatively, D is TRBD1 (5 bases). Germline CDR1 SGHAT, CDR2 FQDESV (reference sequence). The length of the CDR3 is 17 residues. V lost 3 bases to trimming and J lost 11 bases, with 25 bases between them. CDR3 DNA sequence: TGTGCCAGCAGCTTGGATAGTCCAGGGATCTTCCGTGAGAAACTGTTTTTT. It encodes CASSLDSPGIFREKLFF.

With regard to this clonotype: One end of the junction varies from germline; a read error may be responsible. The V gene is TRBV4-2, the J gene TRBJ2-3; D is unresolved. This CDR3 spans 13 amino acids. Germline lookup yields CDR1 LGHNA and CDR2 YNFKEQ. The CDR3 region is CASIPASLDTRYF. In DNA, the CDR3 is TGTGCCAGCATCCCCGCATCGCTAGATACGCGGTATTTT.

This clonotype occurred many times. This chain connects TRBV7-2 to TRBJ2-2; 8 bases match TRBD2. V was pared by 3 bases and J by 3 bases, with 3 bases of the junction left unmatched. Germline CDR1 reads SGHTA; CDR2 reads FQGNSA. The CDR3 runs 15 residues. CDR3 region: CASSFVRGDTGELFF. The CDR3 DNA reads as TGTGCCAGCAGCTTTGTGCGGGGGGACACCGGGGAGCTGTTTTTT.

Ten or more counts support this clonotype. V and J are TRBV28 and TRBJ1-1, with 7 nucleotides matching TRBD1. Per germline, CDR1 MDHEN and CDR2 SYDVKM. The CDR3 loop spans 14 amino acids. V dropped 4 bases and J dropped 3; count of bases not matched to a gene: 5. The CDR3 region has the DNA TGTGCCAGCAGTTCGACAGGGAAAGACACTGAAGCTTTCTTT. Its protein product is CASSSTGKDTEAFF.

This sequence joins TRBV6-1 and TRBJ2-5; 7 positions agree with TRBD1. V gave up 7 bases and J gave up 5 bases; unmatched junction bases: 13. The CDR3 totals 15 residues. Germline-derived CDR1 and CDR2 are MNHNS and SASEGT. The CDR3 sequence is CASTPRKGARETQYF. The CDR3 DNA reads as TGTGCCAGCACCCCGCGGAAGGGGGCGAGGGAGACCCAGTACTTC.

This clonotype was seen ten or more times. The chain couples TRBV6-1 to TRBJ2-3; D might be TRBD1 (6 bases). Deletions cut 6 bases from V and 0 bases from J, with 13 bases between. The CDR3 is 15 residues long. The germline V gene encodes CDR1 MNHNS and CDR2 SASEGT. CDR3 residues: CASSPGATSTDTQYF. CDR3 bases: TGTGCCAGCAGCCCAGGGGCTACTAGCACAGATACGCAGTATTTT.

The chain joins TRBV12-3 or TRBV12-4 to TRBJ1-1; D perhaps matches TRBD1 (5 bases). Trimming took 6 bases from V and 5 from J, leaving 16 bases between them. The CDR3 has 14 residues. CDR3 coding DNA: TGTGCCAGCAGCCCCGCAGGGCGAGGAACTGAAGCTTTCTTT. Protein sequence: CASSPAGRGTEAFF.

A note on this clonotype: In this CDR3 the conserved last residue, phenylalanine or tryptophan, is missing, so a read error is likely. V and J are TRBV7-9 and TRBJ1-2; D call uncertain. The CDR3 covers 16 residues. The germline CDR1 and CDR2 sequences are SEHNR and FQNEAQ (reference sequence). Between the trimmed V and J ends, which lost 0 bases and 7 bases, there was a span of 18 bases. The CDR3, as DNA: TGTGCCAGCAGCTTAGCGGCCCTCCCTTTGGCGCGTGGCTACACCTCC. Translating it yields CASSLAALPLARGYTS.

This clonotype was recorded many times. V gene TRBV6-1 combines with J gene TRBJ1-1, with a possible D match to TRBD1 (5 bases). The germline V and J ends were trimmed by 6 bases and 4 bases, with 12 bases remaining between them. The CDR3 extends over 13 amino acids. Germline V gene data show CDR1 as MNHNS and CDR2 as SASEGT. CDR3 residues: CASRPDSPTEAFF. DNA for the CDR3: TGTGCCAGCAGACCCGACAGTCCCACTGAAGCTTTCTTT.

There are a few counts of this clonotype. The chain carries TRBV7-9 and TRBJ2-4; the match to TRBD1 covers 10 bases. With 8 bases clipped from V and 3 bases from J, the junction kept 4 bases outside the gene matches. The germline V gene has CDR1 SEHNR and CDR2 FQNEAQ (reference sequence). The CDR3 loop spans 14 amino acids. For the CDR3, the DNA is TGTGCCAGCGGACAGGGGGTGGGCAAAAACATTCAGTACTTC. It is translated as CASGQGVGKNIQYF.

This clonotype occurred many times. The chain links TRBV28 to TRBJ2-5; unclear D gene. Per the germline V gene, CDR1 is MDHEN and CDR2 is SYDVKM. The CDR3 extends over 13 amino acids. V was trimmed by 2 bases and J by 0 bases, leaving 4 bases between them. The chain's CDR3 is CASSLANQETQYF. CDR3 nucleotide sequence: TGTGCCAGCAGTTTAGCGAACCAAGAGACCCAGTACTTC.

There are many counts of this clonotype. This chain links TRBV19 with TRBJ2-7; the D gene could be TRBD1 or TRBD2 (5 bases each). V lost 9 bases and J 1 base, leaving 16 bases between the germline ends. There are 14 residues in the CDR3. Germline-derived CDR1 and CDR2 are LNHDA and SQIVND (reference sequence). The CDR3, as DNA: TGTGCCAGCAGTCCCAGGGACGGGTCCTACGAGCAGTACTTC. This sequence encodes CASSPRDGSYEQYF.

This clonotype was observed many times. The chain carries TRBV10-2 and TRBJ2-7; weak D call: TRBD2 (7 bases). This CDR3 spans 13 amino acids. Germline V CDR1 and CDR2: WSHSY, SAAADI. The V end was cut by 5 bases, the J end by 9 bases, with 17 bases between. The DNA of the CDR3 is TGCGCCAGCAGTCCCCTAGGGGGGGAAGGGCAGTACTTC. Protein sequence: CASSPLGGEGQYF.

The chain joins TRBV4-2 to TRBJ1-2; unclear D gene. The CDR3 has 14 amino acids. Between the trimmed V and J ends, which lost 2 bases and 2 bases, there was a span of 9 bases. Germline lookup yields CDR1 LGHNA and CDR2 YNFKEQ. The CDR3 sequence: CASSQRNQNYGYTF. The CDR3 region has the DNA TGTGCCAGCAGCCAAAGGAACCAGAACTATGGCTACACCTTC.

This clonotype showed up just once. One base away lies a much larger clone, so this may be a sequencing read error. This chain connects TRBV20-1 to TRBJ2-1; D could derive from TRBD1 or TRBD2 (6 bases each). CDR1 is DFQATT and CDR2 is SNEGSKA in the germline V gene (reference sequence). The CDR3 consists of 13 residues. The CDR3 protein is CCPSQGGPNEQFF. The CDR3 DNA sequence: TGCTGTCCCTCCCAAGGGGGGCCCAATGAGCAGTTCTTC.

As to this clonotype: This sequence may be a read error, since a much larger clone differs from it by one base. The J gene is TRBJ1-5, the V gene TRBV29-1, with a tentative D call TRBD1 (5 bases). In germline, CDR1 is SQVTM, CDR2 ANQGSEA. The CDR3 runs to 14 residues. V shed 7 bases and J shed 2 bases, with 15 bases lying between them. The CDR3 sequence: CSAGGTEGNQPQHF. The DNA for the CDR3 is TGCAGCGCTGGGGGTACAGAGGGCAATCAGCCCCAGCATTTT.

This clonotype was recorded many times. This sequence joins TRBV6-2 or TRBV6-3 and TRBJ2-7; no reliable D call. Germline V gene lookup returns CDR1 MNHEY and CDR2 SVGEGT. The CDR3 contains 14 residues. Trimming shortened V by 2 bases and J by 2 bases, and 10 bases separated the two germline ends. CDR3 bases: TGTGCCAGCAGTTACCGAGACAAGCCCTACGAGCAGTACTTC. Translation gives CASSYRDKPYEQYF.

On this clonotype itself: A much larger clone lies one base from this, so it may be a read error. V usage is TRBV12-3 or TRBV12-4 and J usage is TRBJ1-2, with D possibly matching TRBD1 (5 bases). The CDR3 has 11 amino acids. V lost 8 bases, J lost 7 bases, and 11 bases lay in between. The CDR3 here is CASRGSPGYTF. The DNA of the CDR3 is TGTGCCAGCCGGGGCAGCCCTGGCTACACCTTC.

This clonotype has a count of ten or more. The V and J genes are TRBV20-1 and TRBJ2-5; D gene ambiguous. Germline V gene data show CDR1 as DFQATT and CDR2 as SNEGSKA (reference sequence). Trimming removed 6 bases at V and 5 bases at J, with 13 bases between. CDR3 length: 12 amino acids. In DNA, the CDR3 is TGCAGTGCCCCGCGGCAGGATGAGACCCAGTACTTC. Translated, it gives CSAPRQDETQYF.

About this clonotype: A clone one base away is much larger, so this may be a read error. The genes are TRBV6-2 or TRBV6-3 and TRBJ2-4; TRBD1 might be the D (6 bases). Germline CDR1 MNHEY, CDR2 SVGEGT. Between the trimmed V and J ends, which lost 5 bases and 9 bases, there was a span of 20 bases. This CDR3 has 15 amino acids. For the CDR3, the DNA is TGTGCCAGCAGTGTGGCAACAGGGAGTGTAAGCATTCAGTACTTC. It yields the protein CASSVATGSVSIQYF.

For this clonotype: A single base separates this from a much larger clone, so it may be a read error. CDR3 loop: CASSLGPDGELFF. CDR3 nucleotide sequence: TGTGCCAGCAGCTTAGGACCCGACGGGGAGCTGTTTTTT. The chain joins TRBV7-6 to TRBJ2-2, with D uncertain. CDR1 is SGHVS, CDR2 FNYEAQ, per germline. This CDR3 has 13 amino acids. V lost 1 base and J lost 7, with 7 bases in between.

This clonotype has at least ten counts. As DNA, the CDR3 is TGCGCCAGCAGCCAAGTGGCACTAGCGGGGGGGAATGAGCAGTTCTTC. Amino acid sequence: CASSQVALAGGNEQFF. The chain links TRBV4-3 to TRBJ2-1; 13 bases agree with TRBD2. This CDR3 is 16 amino acids long. V lost 1 base, J lost 7 bases, and 4 bases stayed unmatched. CDR1 and CDR2 from the germline V gene are LGHNA and YSLEER.

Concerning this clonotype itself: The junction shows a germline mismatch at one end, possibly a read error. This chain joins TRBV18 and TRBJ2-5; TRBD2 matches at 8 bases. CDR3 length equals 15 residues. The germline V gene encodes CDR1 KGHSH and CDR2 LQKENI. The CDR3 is CASSPGTRRGEAQYF. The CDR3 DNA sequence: TGTGCCAGCTCACCAGGGACTAGAAGAGGAGAGGCCCAGTACTTC.

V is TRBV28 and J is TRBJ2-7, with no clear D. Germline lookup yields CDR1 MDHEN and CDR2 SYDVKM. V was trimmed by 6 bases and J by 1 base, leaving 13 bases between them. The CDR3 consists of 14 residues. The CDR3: CASRDRSKSYEQYF. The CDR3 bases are TGTGCCAGCAGGGACCGGAGCAAGTCCTACGAGCAGTACTTC.

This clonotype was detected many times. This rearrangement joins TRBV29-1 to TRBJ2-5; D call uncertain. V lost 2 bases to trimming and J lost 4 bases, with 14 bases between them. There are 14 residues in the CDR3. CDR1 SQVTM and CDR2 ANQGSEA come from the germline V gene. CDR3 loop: CSVERVYRRETQYF. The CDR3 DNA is TGCAGCGTTGAAAGGGTTTATCGTCGAGAGACCCAGTACTTC.

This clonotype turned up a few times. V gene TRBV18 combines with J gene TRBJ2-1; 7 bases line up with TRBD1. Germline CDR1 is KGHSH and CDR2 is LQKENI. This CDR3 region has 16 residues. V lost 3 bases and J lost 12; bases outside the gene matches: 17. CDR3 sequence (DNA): TGTGCCAGCTCACCCCTTAGGGACAGTTCCCCCCGAGGGCAGTTCTTC. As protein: CASSPLRDSSPRGQFF.